This is a list of T cell receptor beta chains from one sample in a study of blood T cell repertoires in COVID-19. This table comes from immunoSEQ multiplex PCR, and its TCRdb copy is limited to in-frame clones, with some not included. The data contain around 370,000 clones, about 88% of them singletons. The sequencing sample was made of peripheral blood. The receptors were gathered from a woman aged 70 to 79 with COVID-19, enrolled during active disease. Each CDR3 is given with its conserved first and last residue. Fields, in order: CDR3 length, V gene, D gene, clone size, J gene, CDR3 DNA, CDR3 protein. The D gene is left open where the match is weak. A clone size is listed for some rows: how often the clone was seen (once, few, many), or a class if it is expanded.

cdr3_length: 13
v_call: TRBV2
d_call: -
clone_size: -
j_call: TRBJ1-2
cdr3_nt: TGTGCCAGCAGAGTTCAGGGACTCGGCGGCTACACCTTC
cdr3_aa: CASRVQGLGGYTF

cdr3_length: 14
v_call: TRBV10-3
d_call: TRBD2
clone_size: -
j_call: TRBJ2-1
cdr3_nt: TGTGCCACCCTTCGGGGAGGGGCCTACAATGAGCAGTTCTTC
cdr3_aa: CATLRGGAYNEQFF

cdr3_length: 14
v_call: TRBV5-4
d_call: TRBD2
clone_size: -
j_call: TRBJ2-3
cdr3_nt: TGTGCCAGCAGCTCTAGCGGGGGGCCAGATACGCAGTATTTT
cdr3_aa: CASSSSGGPDTQYF

cdr3_length: 15
v_call: TRBV3-1/TRBV3-2
d_call: -
clone_size: -
j_call: TRBJ1-1
cdr3_nt: TGTGCCAGCAGCCAAGAGGGCGGGTATTGGACTGAAGCTTTCTTT
cdr3_aa: CASSQEGGYWTEAFF

cdr3_length: 16
v_call: TRBV21-1
d_call: -
clone_size: -
j_call: TRBJ2-3
cdr3_nt: TGTGCCAGCAGCATGGGCGATAGCGGGGGGTTAGATACGCAGTATTTT
cdr3_aa: CASSMGDSGGLDTQYF

cdr3_length: 11
v_call: TRBV12-5
d_call: -
clone_size: -
j_call: TRBJ2-7
cdr3_nt: TGTGCTAGTACTAGTGCCTACGAGCAGTACTTC
cdr3_aa: CASTSAYEQYF

cdr3_length: 12
v_call: TRBV6-5
d_call: -
clone_size: -
j_call: TRBJ2-1
cdr3_nt: TGTGCCAGCAGCCAGGGACTCGTAGAGCAGTTCTTC
cdr3_aa: CASSQGLVEQFF

cdr3_length: 13
v_call: TRBV7-9
d_call: -
clone_size: -
j_call: TRBJ1-6
cdr3_nt: TGTGCCAGCAGCTTCCCAGGGTCTTCACCCCTCCACTTT
cdr3_aa: CASSFPGSSPLHF

cdr3_length: 18
v_call: TRBV4-1
d_call: TRBD2
clone_size: -
j_call: TRBJ2-7
cdr3_nt: TGCGCCAGCAGCCAAGATGCCCCGGCCGGGGTAGCGGGCTACGAGCAGTACTTC
cdr3_aa: CASSQDAPAGVAGYEQYF

cdr3_length: 19
v_call: TRBV3-1/TRBV3-2
d_call: TRBD2
clone_size: -
j_call: TRBJ2-1
cdr3_nt: TGTGCCAGCAGCCAAGATCCGATAGGAGGACTAGCGCAAAACAATGAGCAGTTCTTC
cdr3_aa: CASSQDPIGGLAQNNEQFF

cdr3_length: 17
v_call: TRBV24-1
d_call: -
clone_size: -
j_call: TRBJ2-6
cdr3_nt: TGTGCCACCAGTCCCCAGGGCCCCCTCTCTGGGGCCAACGTCCTGACTTTC
cdr3_aa: CATSPQGPLSGANVLTF

cdr3_length: 14
v_call: TRBV5-1
d_call: -
clone_size: -
j_call: TRBJ2-1
cdr3_nt: TGCGCCAGCAGCTTGGCCGACAGTAACAATGAGCAGTTCTTC
cdr3_aa: CASSLADSNNEQFF

cdr3_length: 13
v_call: TRBV30
d_call: -
clone_size: once
j_call: TRBJ1-5
cdr3_nt: TGTGCCTTTGGAGAAGGTAGCAATCAGCCCCAGCATTTT
cdr3_aa: CAFGEGSNQPQHF

cdr3_length: 15
v_call: TRBV9
d_call: TRBD1
clone_size: -
j_call: TRBJ2-6
cdr3_nt: TGTGCCAGCAGCGCCCAGGGGGCTGGGGCCAACGTCCTGACTTTC
cdr3_aa: CASSAQGAGANVLTF

cdr3_length: 12
v_call: TRBV6-5
d_call: -
clone_size: -
j_call: TRBJ2-5
cdr3_nt: TGTGCCAGCCCGGACAGAGGAGAGACCCAGTACTTC
cdr3_aa: CASPDRGETQYF

cdr3_length: 15
v_call: TRBV5-1
d_call: -
clone_size: -
j_call: TRBJ1-2
cdr3_nt: TGCGCCAGCAGCCCTACAGGGACCTCTAACTATGGCTACACCTTC
cdr3_aa: CASSPTGTSNYGYTF

cdr3_length: 20
v_call: TRBV5-1
d_call: TRBD2
clone_size: -
j_call: TRBJ2-5
cdr3_nt: TGCGCCAGCAGCTTGGCAAGAACGGGACTAGCGGGGGCAACCAGAGAGACCCAGTACTTC
cdr3_aa: CASSLARTGLAGATRETQYF

cdr3_length: 12
v_call: TRBV30
d_call: -
clone_size: once
j_call: TRBJ1-1
cdr3_nt: TGTGCCTGGGATCAGGGGTCCACTGAAGCTTTCTTT
cdr3_aa: CAWDQGSTEAFF

cdr3_length: 16
v_call: TRBV19
d_call: TRBD1
clone_size: -
j_call: TRBJ1-3
cdr3_nt: TGTGCCACCTCCCAACGACAGGGGGCTGCTGGAAACACCATATATTTT
cdr3_aa: CATSQRQGAAGNTIYF

cdr3_length: 17
v_call: TRBV30
d_call: TRBD1
clone_size: -
j_call: TRBJ1-3
cdr3_nt: TGTGCCTGGAGTGTACGGGGCAGGGGGCTTTCTGGAAACACCATATATTTT
cdr3_aa: CAWSVRGRGLSGNTIYF

cdr3_length: 16
v_call: TRBV4-1
d_call: TRBD2
clone_size: -
j_call: TRBJ2-1
cdr3_nt: TGCGCCAGCAGCCAACCAACTAGCGGGGGTATGAGTGAGCAGTTCTTC
cdr3_aa: CASSQPTSGGMSEQFF

cdr3_length: 15
v_call: TRBV15
d_call: TRBD1
clone_size: -
j_call: TRBJ1-1
cdr3_nt: TGTGCCACCAGCTTCCGGACAGGGGGTTCTCCTGAAGCTTTCTTT
cdr3_aa: CATSFRTGGSPEAFF

cdr3_length: 15
v_call: TRBV28
d_call: TRBD2
clone_size: -
j_call: TRBJ2-3
cdr3_nt: TGTGCCAGCACACTAGCGGGGGGGACCACAGATACGCAGTATTTT
cdr3_aa: CASTLAGGTTDTQYF

cdr3_length: 15
v_call: TRBV19
d_call: -
clone_size: -
j_call: TRBJ2-2
cdr3_nt: TGTGCCAGTAGTAAGGCGGGACAGTCAACCGGGGAGCTGTTTTTT
cdr3_aa: CASSKAGQSTGELFF

cdr3_length: 12
v_call: TRBV3-1/TRBV3-2
d_call: -
clone_size: -
j_call: TRBJ1-2
cdr3_nt: TGTGCCAGCAGCCAAGCCAGGGTTGGCTACACCTTC
cdr3_aa: CASSQARVGYTF

cdr3_length: 16
v_call: TRBV11-2
d_call: -
clone_size: -
j_call: TRBJ1-6
cdr3_nt: TGTGCCAGCAGCCGCTCGGGAGCCTCCTATAATTCACCCCTCCACTTT
cdr3_aa: CASSRSGASYNSPLHF

cdr3_length: 15
v_call: TRBV19
d_call: -
clone_size: -
j_call: TRBJ2-3
cdr3_nt: TGTGCCAGTAGTATGTCGGGGGGCAGGACAGATACGCAGTATTTT
cdr3_aa: CASSMSGGRTDTQYF

cdr3_length: 14
v_call: TRBV18
d_call: -
clone_size: -
j_call: TRBJ1-5
cdr3_nt: TGTGCCAGCTCACCAGGCCAGGGTAATCAGCCCCAGCATTTT
cdr3_aa: CASSPGQGNQPQHF

cdr3_length: 15
v_call: TRBV7-8
d_call: TRBD1
clone_size: -
j_call: TRBJ1-6
cdr3_nt: TGTGCCAGCAGCTTAACAAGACAGGGAAATTCACCCCTCCACTTT
cdr3_aa: CASSLTRQGNSPLHF

cdr3_length: 14
v_call: TRBV5-1
d_call: -
clone_size: -
j_call: TRBJ2-5
cdr3_nt: TGCGCCAGCAGCCCTAGGACAAATGCAGAGACCCAGTACTTC
cdr3_aa: CASSPRTNAETQYF

cdr3_length: 16
v_call: TRBV4-1
d_call: -
clone_size: few
j_call: TRBJ1-6
cdr3_nt: TGCGCCAGCAGCCACCCCTGGGAGGGTGATAATTCACCCCTCCACTTT
cdr3_aa: CASSHPWEGDNSPLHF

cdr3_length: 14
v_call: TRBV10-2
d_call: -
clone_size: few
j_call: TRBJ1-4
cdr3_nt: TGCGCCAGCAATCCGGGTCCCTTAAATGAAAAACTGTTTTTT
cdr3_aa: CASNPGPLNEKLFF

cdr3_length: 14
v_call: TRBV27
d_call: TRBD1
clone_size: -
j_call: TRBJ1-5
cdr3_nt: TGTGCCAGCACCCACCAGGCGGACAGGGCAGCAGGAGGCTGG
cdr3_aa: CASTHQADRAAGGW

cdr3_length: 16
v_call: TRBV6-5
d_call: -
clone_size: -
j_call: TRBJ1-1
cdr3_nt: TGTGCCAGCAGTTACTCTGCATCGGGGATGAACACTGAAGCTTTCTTT
cdr3_aa: CASSYSASGMNTEAFF

cdr3_length: 16
v_call: TRBV24-1
d_call: -
clone_size: few
j_call: TRBJ1-2
cdr3_nt: TGTGCCACCAGTGGGGCCCTCCGCGACGGAAACTATGGCTACACCTTC
cdr3_aa: CATSGALRDGNYGYTF

cdr3_length: 16
v_call: TRBV10-2
d_call: -
clone_size: -
j_call: TRBJ1-1
cdr3_nt: TGCGCCAGCAGTGAGTCGACACACTCTTCGGGGACTGAAGCTTTCTTT
cdr3_aa: CASSESTHSSGTEAFF

cdr3_length: 16
v_call: TRBV5-4
d_call: TRBD1
clone_size: -
j_call: TRBJ1-1
cdr3_nt: TGTGCCAGCAGCTTACAGGGGGCGGCCAGGAACACTGAAGCTTTCTTT
cdr3_aa: CASSLQGAARNTEAFF

cdr3_length: 15
v_call: TRBV2
d_call: TRBD1
clone_size: few
j_call: TRBJ1-4
cdr3_nt: TGTGCCAGCAGAGATGGGACAGGGGGAAGTGAAAAACTGTTTTTT
cdr3_aa: CASRDGTGGSEKLFF

cdr3_length: 17
v_call: TRBV5-5
d_call: TRBD2
clone_size: -
j_call: TRBJ2-1
cdr3_nt: TGTGCCAGCAGCCCACGGACTAGCGGGGGCCTGTCCAATGAGCAGTTCTTC
cdr3_aa: CASSPRTSGGLSNEQFF

cdr3_length: 16
v_call: TRBV7-9
d_call: TRBD1
clone_size: -
j_call: TRBJ2-5
cdr3_nt: TGTGCCAGCAGCCCCCGGGACAGGGGGCGCGGAGAGACCCAGTACTTC
cdr3_aa: CASSPRDRGRGETQYF

cdr3_length: 14
v_call: TRBV7-3
d_call: -
clone_size: -
j_call: TRBJ1-1
cdr3_nt: TGTGCCAGCAGCTTTCGACTGCTGAACACTGAAGCTTTCTTT
cdr3_aa: CASSFRLLNTEAFF

cdr3_length: 16
v_call: TRBV5-1
d_call: -
clone_size: -
j_call: TRBJ1-1
cdr3_nt: TGCGCCAGCAGCCGGGGGGATGGGGCGGCCCTCCCTGAAGCTTTCTTT
cdr3_aa: CASSRGDGAALPEAFF

cdr3_length: 15
v_call: TRBV27
d_call: TRBD2
clone_size: -
j_call: TRBJ2-7
cdr3_nt: TGTGCCAGCACCCCACGGAGCGGGGGGCGGTACGAGCAGTACTTC
cdr3_aa: CASTPRSGGRYEQYF

cdr3_length: 16
v_call: TRBV30
d_call: TRBD2
clone_size: -
j_call: TRBJ2-5
cdr3_nt: TGTGCCTGGAGCGAGGGGCTAGCGGGAGGCAGAGAGACCCAGTACTTC
cdr3_aa: CAWSEGLAGGRETQYF

cdr3_length: 15
v_call: TRBV11-2
d_call: -
clone_size: -
j_call: TRBJ2-7
cdr3_nt: TGTGCCAGCAGTTCCGGGAGCCTCACCTACTACGAGCAGTACTTC
cdr3_aa: CASSSGSLTYYEQYF

cdr3_length: 15
v_call: TRBV9
d_call: -
clone_size: -
j_call: TRBJ1-3
cdr3_nt: TGTGCCAGCAGCGCTAGTCCGGACAGTGGAAACACCATATATTTT
cdr3_aa: CASSASPDSGNTIYF

cdr3_length: 14
v_call: TRBV28
d_call: TRBD1
clone_size: -
j_call: TRBJ1-1
cdr3_nt: TGTGCCAGCAGTTTAACAGGGGCGGGCACTGAAGCTTTCTTT
cdr3_aa: CASSLTGAGTEAFF

cdr3_length: 13
v_call: TRBV5-1
d_call: -
clone_size: -
j_call: TRBJ1-2
cdr3_nt: TGCGCCAGCAGCCCAGGGGAGTCTCATGGCTACACCTTC
cdr3_aa: CASSPGESHGYTF

cdr3_length: 14
v_call: TRBV9
d_call: TRBD1
clone_size: -
j_call: TRBJ1-2
cdr3_nt: TGTGCCAGCAGCCCCCGGACAGGGGAGAGGGGCTACACCTTC
cdr3_aa: CASSPRTGERGYTF

cdr3_length: 16
v_call: TRBV19
d_call: -
clone_size: -
j_call: TRBJ1-6
cdr3_nt: TGTGCCAGTACCATAGGTAGGGGGGGCAGAAATTCACCCCTCCACTTT
cdr3_aa: CASTIGRGGRNSPLHF

cdr3_length: 14
v_call: TRBV6-1
d_call: TRBD1
clone_size: -
j_call: TRBJ2-7
cdr3_nt: TGTGCCAGCAGTGAATTCGACAGGGGGTACGAGCAGTACTTC
cdr3_aa: CASSEFDRGYEQYF

cdr3_length: 14
v_call: TRBV19
d_call: -
clone_size: -
j_call: TRBJ1-1
cdr3_nt: TGTGCCAGTAGCGCACAGGGCGGGTACACTGAAGCTTTCTTT
cdr3_aa: CASSAQGGYTEAFF

cdr3_length: 16
v_call: TRBV7-2
d_call: -
clone_size: -
j_call: TRBJ2-5
cdr3_nt: TGTGCCAGCAGCCTCCGGACGTCCCAGGGCCAAGAGACCCAGTACTTC
cdr3_aa: CASSLRTSQGQETQYF

cdr3_length: 16
v_call: TRBV14
d_call: -
clone_size: -
j_call: TRBJ1-2
cdr3_nt: TGTGCCAGCAGCCAAGATCTTATGACCGCAGGGGTTGGCTACACCTTC
cdr3_aa: CASSQDLMTAGVGYTF